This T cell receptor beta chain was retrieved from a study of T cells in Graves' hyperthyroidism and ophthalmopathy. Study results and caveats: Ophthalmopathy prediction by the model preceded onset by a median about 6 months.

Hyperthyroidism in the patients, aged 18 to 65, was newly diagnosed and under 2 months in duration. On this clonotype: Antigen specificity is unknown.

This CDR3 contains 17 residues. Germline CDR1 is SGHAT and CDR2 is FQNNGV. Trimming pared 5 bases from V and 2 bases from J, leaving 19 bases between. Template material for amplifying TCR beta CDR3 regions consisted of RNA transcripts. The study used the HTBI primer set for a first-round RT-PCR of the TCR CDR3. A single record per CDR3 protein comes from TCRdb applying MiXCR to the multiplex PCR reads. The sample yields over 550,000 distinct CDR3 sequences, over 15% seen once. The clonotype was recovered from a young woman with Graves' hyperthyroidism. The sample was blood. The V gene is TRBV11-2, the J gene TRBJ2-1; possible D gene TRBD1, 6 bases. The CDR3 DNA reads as TGTGCCAGCAGCCCCAGCACAGGGAGACCTCCCTACAATGAGCAGTTCTTC. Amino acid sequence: CASSPSTGRPPYNEQFF.